This TCR beta chain was sequenced during a study of blood T cells in healthy people across ages. Regarding the study as a whole: More naive CD4+ cells and higher diversity marked long-lived donors relative to aged donors.

With regard to this clonotype: Its antigen is unknown.

Trimming left V 3 bases short and J 2 bases short, with 10 bases between. This CDR3 has 14 amino acids. Every sample yielded at least 7 million isolated PBMCs. Primed by a sample-barcoded 5' primer and a J-beta primer mix, a second PCR proceeded for 7 to 11 cycles. Per-sample output comprised a minimum of 2.5 million paired-end reads containing CDR3. TCRdb re-derived calls from the 5' RACE reads in MiXCR, one entry per CDR3 protein. This sample has 1,100,000 or so distinct CDR3 sequences, with 40% to 50% found just once. The sequence derives from a woman aged 55-70 years in good health. The sample comprised blood. The chain employs TRBV12-3 or TRBV12-4 and TRBJ1-2; D unclear. The CDR3 protein is CASSFSSGNYGYTF. DNA for the CDR3: TGTGCCAGCAGTTTTAGCTCCGGGAACTATGGCTACACCTTC.